These T cell receptor beta chains were read from a single sample in a study of Graves' ophthalmopathy and Graves' hyperthyroidism. TCRdb re-derived calls from the multiplex PCR reads in MiXCR, one entry per CDR3 protein. The table has around 170,000 distinct CDR3 sequences, less than 45% seen once. Sequenced sample: peripheral blood. All receptors come from a woman between 35 and 50 years old with Graves' ophthalmopathy. Each CDR3 is given with its conserved first and last residue. Fields, in order: J gene, clone size, D gene, V gene, CDR3 protein, CDR3 DNA. A D gene is named only where the DNA matches it firmly. Clone size is shown for a subset of rows, as once, few, many or a class of expanded clone.

j_gene: TRBJ2-5; abundance: NA; d_gene: NA; v_gene: TRBV27; CDR3aa: CASSFGDRETQYF; CDR3nt: TGTGCCAGCAGTTTTGGGGATAGAGAGACCCAGTACTTC
j_gene: TRBJ1-5; abundance: many; d_gene: NA; v_gene: TRBV18; CDR3aa: CASSPSGPRPGVNQPQHF; CDR3nt: TGTGCCAGCTCACCATCAGGGCCAAGACCTGGGGTCAATCAGCCCCAGCATTTT
j_gene: TRBJ2-7; abundance: many; d_gene: TRBD2; v_gene: TRBV11-2; CDR3aa: CASSRGLAGLSYEQYF; CDR3nt: TGTGCCAGCAGTCGAGGACTAGCGGGACTATCCTACGAGCAGTACTTC
j_gene: TRBJ2-5; abundance: once; d_gene: NA; v_gene: TRBV6-5; CDR3aa: CASSYSNGGEETQYF; CDR3nt: TGTGCCAGCAGTTACTCTAACGGAGGGGAAGAGACCCAGTACTTC
j_gene: TRBJ2-5; abundance: NA; d_gene: NA; v_gene: TRBV2; CDR3aa: CASRGGLKETQYF; CDR3nt: TGTGCCAGCAGGGGAGGACTTAAAGAGACCCAGTACTTC
j_gene: TRBJ2-7; abundance: few; d_gene: TRBD2; v_gene: TRBV6-5; CDR3aa: CASSLRLAGELEQYF; CDR3nt: TGTGCCAGCAGTTTAAGACTAGCGGGAGAGCTCGAGCAGTACTTC
j_gene: TRBJ1-3; abundance: NA; d_gene: NA; v_gene: TRBV27; CDR3aa: CASSRSGVAGGNTIYF; CDR3nt: TGTGCCAGCAGTCGCTCCGGTGTTGCGGGTGGAAACACCATATATTTT
j_gene: TRBJ2-2; abundance: NA; d_gene: TRBD1; v_gene: TRBV27; CDR3aa: CASSLWTGGSAGELFF; CDR3nt: TGTGCCAGCAGTTTATGGACAGGGGGCTCGGCCGGGGAGCTGTTTTTT
j_gene: TRBJ2-5; abundance: NA; d_gene: TRBD1; v_gene: TRBV6-1; CDR3aa: CAIRRQGEETQYF; CDR3nt: TGTGCCATCCGGCGACAGGGGGAAGAGACCCAGTACTTC
j_gene: TRBJ1-1; abundance: NA; d_gene: NA; v_gene: TRBV6-2/TRBV6-3; CDR3aa: CASSYYLGKAEPNTEAFF; CDR3nt: TGTGCCAGCAGTTACTACCTAGGGAAGGCTGAACCGAACACTGAAGCTTTCTTT
j_gene: TRBJ2-7; abundance: many; d_gene: NA; v_gene: TRBV27; CDR3aa: CASSLYWGHYEQYF; CDR3nt: TGTGCCAGCAGTTTATATTGGGGGCACTACGAGCAGTACTTC
j_gene: TRBJ2-5; abundance: NA; d_gene: NA; v_gene: TRBV15; CDR3aa: CATRGAERGNRETQYF; CDR3nt: TGTGCCACCAGGGGGGCTGAGCGCGGCAACCGAGAGACCCAGTACTTC
j_gene: TRBJ2-7; abundance: many; d_gene: NA; v_gene: TRBV2; CDR3aa: CASSGDFFSYEQYF; CDR3nt: TGTGCCAGCAGTGGGGACTTCTTCTCCTACGAGCAGTACTTC
j_gene: TRBJ2-7; abundance: NA; d_gene: NA; v_gene: TRBV6-2/TRBV6-3; CDR3aa: CASIALNRVYEQYF; CDR3nt: TGTGCCAGCATCGCACTCAACAGGGTCTACGAGCAGTACTTC
j_gene: TRBJ1-1; abundance: NA; d_gene: TRBD1; v_gene: TRBV30; CDR3aa: CAWDRGYMNTEAFF; CDR3nt: TGTGCCTGGGACAGGGGGTATATGAACACTGAAGCTTTCTTT
j_gene: TRBJ1-3; abundance: many; d_gene: NA; v_gene: TRBV11-2; CDR3aa: CASSAYGRGSGNTIYF; CDR3nt: TGTGCCAGCAGCGCGTACGGAAGGGGCTCTGGAAACACCATATATTTT
j_gene: TRBJ1-2; abundance: many; d_gene: TRBD1; v_gene: TRBV7-2; CDR3aa: CASSLGGTGGNYGYTF; CDR3nt: TGTGCCAGCAGCTTAGGTGGGACAGGGGGCAACTATGGCTACACCTTC
j_gene: TRBJ1-2; abundance: many; d_gene: NA; v_gene: TRBV11-3; CDR3aa: CASSTNVRDGYTF; CDR3nt: TGTGCCAGCAGCACCAATGTTAGGGATGGCTACACCTTC
j_gene: TRBJ2-7; abundance: many; d_gene: TRBD2; v_gene: TRBV27; CDR3aa: CASSQLIAGGPYEQYF; CDR3nt: TGTGCCAGCAGCCAACTAATAGCGGGGGGGCCCTACGAGCAGTACTTC
j_gene: TRBJ2-5; abundance: many; d_gene: NA; v_gene: TRBV28; CDR3aa: CASVASVQETQYF; CDR3nt: TGTGCCAGCGTGGCTAGCGTTCAAGAGACCCAGTACTTC
j_gene: TRBJ2-5; abundance: many; d_gene: NA; v_gene: TRBV15; CDR3aa: CATSREARKTQYF; CDR3nt: TGTGCCACCAGCAGAGAGGCCCGTAAGACCCAGTACTTC
j_gene: TRBJ1-1; abundance: few; d_gene: NA; v_gene: TRBV11-1; CDR3aa: CASSRTETEAFF; CDR3nt: TGTGCCAGCAGCCGTACGGAGACTGAAGCTTTCTTT
j_gene: TRBJ2-7; abundance: NA; d_gene: NA; v_gene: TRBV10-3; CDR3aa: CAIGGGGRVTYEQYF; CDR3nt: TGTGCCATCGGAGGGGGGGGAAGGGTAACCTACGAGCAGTACTTC
j_gene: TRBJ2-5; abundance: NA; d_gene: NA; v_gene: TRBV7-2; CDR3aa: CASSFSVLETQYF; CDR3nt: TGTGCCAGCAGCTTTAGTGTCCTGGAGACCCAGTACTTC
j_gene: TRBJ1-2; abundance: many; d_gene: NA; v_gene: TRBV9; CDR3aa: CASSVGGQMRVDGYTF; CDR3nt: TGTGCCAGCAGCGTAGGTGGACAGATGAGGGTGGATGGCTACACCTTC
j_gene: TRBJ2-5; abundance: many; d_gene: TRBD1; v_gene: TRBV12-3/TRBV12-4; CDR3aa: CASSLDRGYQETQYF; CDR3nt: TGTGCCAGCAGCCTGGACAGGGGATACCAAGAGACCCAGTACTTC
j_gene: TRBJ1-1; abundance: many; d_gene: NA; v_gene: TRBV2; CDR3aa: CASTETFPEAFF; CDR3nt: TGTGCCAGCACCGAGACATTCCCTGAAGCTTTCTTT
j_gene: TRBJ1-1; abundance: NA; d_gene: NA; v_gene: TRBV6-2/TRBV6-3; CDR3aa: CASSFRMGMNTEAFF; CDR3nt: TGTGCCAGCAGTTTTCGGATGGGAATGAACACTGAAGCTTTCTTT
j_gene: TRBJ1-3; abundance: NA; d_gene: NA; v_gene: TRBV10-3; CDR3aa: CAISESQSSGNTIYF; CDR3nt: TGTGCCATCAGTGAGTCGCAGAGCTCTGGAAACACCATATATTTT
j_gene: TRBJ1-1; abundance: many; d_gene: NA; v_gene: TRBV6-2/TRBV6-3; CDR3aa: CASSPPQGMNTEAFF; CDR3nt: TGTGCCAGCAGTCCCCCCCAGGGGATGAACACTGAAGCTTTCTTT
j_gene: TRBJ2-7; abundance: NA; d_gene: TRBD1; v_gene: TRBV6-2/TRBV6-3; CDR3aa: CASIWGQGNEQYF; CDR3nt: TGTGCCAGCATTTGGGGACAGGGTAACGAGCAGTACTTC
j_gene: TRBJ2-7; abundance: many; d_gene: NA; v_gene: TRBV7-2; CDR3aa: CASSLAGGEEQYF; CDR3nt: TGTGCCAGCAGCTTAGCGGGAGGAGAGGAGCAGTACTTC
j_gene: TRBJ2-7; abundance: NA; d_gene: NA; v_gene: TRBV6-5; CDR3aa: CASSYSRDEQYF; CDR3nt: TGTGCCAGCAGTTACAGCAGGGACGAGCAGTACTTC
j_gene: TRBJ1-1; abundance: NA; d_gene: NA; v_gene: TRBV28; CDR3aa: CASSLWEGGNTEAFF; CDR3nt: TGTGCCAGCAGTTTGTGGGAAGGGGGGAACACTGAAGCTTTCTTT
j_gene: TRBJ2-7; abundance: many; d_gene: TRBD1; v_gene: TRBV6-5; CDR3aa: CASSWDSTSYEQYF; CDR3nt: TGTGCCAGCAGTTGGGACAGTACCTCCTACGAGCAGTACTTC
j_gene: TRBJ1-1; abundance: NA; d_gene: NA; v_gene: TRBV5-1; CDR3aa: CASRDGKGMNTEAFF; CDR3nt: TGCGCCAGCCGAGACGGAAAAGGAATGAACACTGAAGCTTTCTTT
j_gene: TRBJ2-5; abundance: few; d_gene: TRBD2; v_gene: TRBV15; CDR3aa: CATSREGLAVLNQETQYF; CDR3nt: TGTGCCACCAGCAGAGAGGGACTAGCGGTCCTCAACCAAGAGACCCAGTACTTC
j_gene: TRBJ2-5; abundance: many; d_gene: NA; v_gene: TRBV15; CDR3aa: CATSRDPGTRETQYF; CDR3nt: TGTGCCACCAGCAGAGATCCGGGGACTCGAGAGACCCAGTACTTC